The clone carrying this T cell receptor (beta chain) was detected only a few times. TCRdb keeps only in-frame clones here, not all; method: immunoSEQ multiplex PCR. The data hold some 110,000 clones, with around three quarters observed a single time. This sample is drawn from a study of blood T cell repertoires in COVID-19. Sequences were obtained from peripheral blood. This TCR derives from a man in his 70s with acute or convalescent COVID-19.

The CDR3 loop reads CASSPDSRQETQYF. As DNA, the CDR3 is TGTGCCAGCTCACCGGACAGTAGACAAGAGACCCAGTACTTC. The chain employs TRBV18 and TRBJ2-5, with D possibly TRBD1 on 6 matching bases. V lost 3 bases, J lost 2 bases, and 10 bases lay in between. This CDR3 has 14 residues. CDR1 and CDR2 (germline): KGHSH, LQKENI.